These 24 T cell receptor beta chains were all obtained from the same sample, sequenced in a study of T cell repertoires in cytomegalovirus infection. TCRdb re-derived calls from the reads in MiXCR, one entry per CDR3 protein. The repertoire holds 200,000 to 250,000 distinct CDR3 sequences, with roughly 20% as singletons. The sample was CD8+ T cells from PBMCs. These TCRs come from a human donor in good health (CMV status not recorded). Some clones in this sample may be carry-over from other donors' samples.

V usage is TRBV6-6 and J usage is TRBJ1-1; D unclear. The germline V and J ends were trimmed by 2 bases and 10 bases, with 11 bases remaining between them. The CDR3 is 12 residues long. CDR1 is MNHNY, CDR2 SVGAGI, per germline (reference sequence). The CDR3 sequence: CASSYQLPAAFF. In DNA, the CDR3 is TGTGCCAGCAGTTACCAACTGCCGGCAGCTTTCTTT.

A single count supports this clonotype. V usage is TRBV7-4 and J usage is TRBJ2-7, with no clear D. V shed 1 base and J shed 4 bases, with 11 bases lying between them. The CDR3 covers 14 residues. Germline-derived CDR1 and CDR2 are SGHVT and SQSDAQ. This CDR3 is CASSLVLGTYEQYF. The CDR3 DNA follows: TGTGCCAGCAGCTTAGTTTTGGGAACATACGAGCAGTACTTC.

This clonotype was seen a few times. The V and J genes are TRBV4-1 and TRBJ2-5, with D possibly called TRBD1 or TRBD2 (5 bases each). There are 16 residues in the CDR3. In germline, CDR1 is MGHRA, CDR2 YSYEKL. Trimming shortened V by 3 bases and J by 4 bases, and 18 bases separated the two germline ends. In DNA, the CDR3 is TGCGCCAGCAGCCATGAGCCGGGACCCCTTCGAGAGACCCAGTACTTC. Translating it yields CASSHEPGPLRETQYF.

This clonotype has a count of ten or more. The chain uses TRBV7-2 and TRBJ2-7; 8 positions match TRBD2. Germline assignment: CDR1 SGHTA and CDR2 FQGNSA. Trimming took 4 bases from V and 4 from J; bases not matched to a gene: 12. The CDR3 is made up of 16 amino acids. The CDR3 protein is CASSSPRAGVTYEQYF. The CDR3 nucleotides read TGTGCCAGCAGCTCCCCCAGAGCGGGGGTTACGTACGAGCAGTACTTC.

This clonotype came up a few times. J is TRBJ2-7 and V is TRBV12-3 or TRBV12-4; 7 nucleotides agree with TRBD2. With 10 bases clipped from V and 2 bases from J, the junction kept 8 bases outside the gene matches. This CDR3 contains 13 residues. The CDR3 protein is CATSGGGTYEQYF. The CDR3, as DNA: TGTGCCACCTCTGGGGGGGGAACCTACGAGCAGTACTTC.

Here the CDR3 reads CASSFYTYEQFF. The DNA of the CDR3 is TGTGCCAGCAGTTTCTACACATATGAGCAGTTCTTC. The chain employs TRBV12-3 or TRBV12-4 and TRBJ2-1, with unresolved D. V lost 3 bases and J lost 8, with 8 bases in between. This CDR3 has 12 residues.

The chain is built from TRBV11-1 and TRBJ2-7, with 7 bases that match TRBD1. The germline V gene has CDR1 SGHAT and CDR2 FQDESV (reference sequence). The CDR3 is 15 amino acids. V lost 1 base, J lost 1 base, and 4 bases stayed unmatched. The CDR3 DNA reads TGTGCCAGCAGCTTAGGAGGGGGCGTGTCCTACGAGCAGTACTTC. Translation gives CASSLGGGVSYEQYF. The full variable domain, with the rest looked up from reference TRBV11-1 and TRBJ2-7, is EAEVAQSPRYKITEKSQAVAFWCDPISGHATLYWYRQILGQGPELLVQFQDESVVDDSQLPKDRFSAERLKGVDSTLKIQPAELGDSAMYLCASSLGGGVSYEQYFGPGTRLTVT.

Only a few counts were recorded for this clonotype. The genes are TRBV27 and TRBJ1-5; 7 bases are a match to TRBD1. CDR1 and CDR2 (germline): MNHEY, SMNVEV (reference sequence). The CDR3 contains 14 residues. V dropped 6 bases and J dropped 0; count of bases not matched to a gene: 2. CDR3 sequence (DNA): TGTGCCAGCAGCGACAGGGTTAGCAATCAGCCCCAGCATTTT. It yields the protein CASSDRVSNQPQHF.

V is TRBV20-1 and J is TRBJ1-2; 10 nucleotides agree with TRBD1. The V gene end was trimmed by 5 bases and the J gene end by 6 bases; junction bases not matched to a gene: 9. Germline V gene data show CDR1 as DFQATT and CDR2 as SNEGSKA (reference sequence). The CDR3 contains 14 residues. In DNA, the CDR3 is TGCAGTGCTGAGACAGGGGGCGCCTTTAATGGCTACACCTTC. Its protein product is CSAETGGAFNGYTF.

Comment on this clonotype: Since a much larger clone is just one base distant, this may be a read error. V and J are TRBV27 and TRBJ2-2; 9 bases are shared with TRBD1. The J segment lost 4 bases and the V segment lost 11 bases, leaving 17 bases of the junction unmatched. Germline lookup yields CDR1 MNHEY and CDR2 SMNVEV (reference sequence). This CDR3 is 17 amino acids long. CDR3 region: CAGIRQGQGLGTGELFF. CDR3 in DNA: TGTGCCGGCATTCGCCAAGGACAGGGGTTAGGCACCGGGGAGCTGTTTTTT.

About this clonotype itself: A much larger clonotype is one base distant, so this may be a read error. The rearrangement joins TRBV7-2 to TRBJ1-1; no clear D. CDR3 size: 13 residues. Germline loops: CDR1 SGHTA, CDR2 FQGNSA. V dropped 6 bases and J dropped 1 base, with 9 bases sitting between them. CDR3 sequence reads: CASRYTENTEAFF. Written as DNA, the CDR3 is TGTGCCAGCAGATATACGGAGAACACTGAAGCTTTCTTT.

This clonotype is a singleton in its sample. Being one base from a much bigger clone, this may be a read error. The rearrangement joins TRBV11-2 to TRBJ2-3; D perhaps matches TRBD1 (5 bases). Germline V gene sequence: CDR1 SGHAT, CDR2 FQNNGV. This CDR3 spans 17 amino acids. The CDR3 nucleotides are TGTGCCAGCAGCCCGTTGGGGCTACCAAGTATCACAGTTACGCAGTATTTT. It codes for CASSPLGLPSITVTQYF.

This clonotype has ten or more counts. CDR3 protein: CASSIKTGELFF. DNA of the CDR3: TGTGCCAGCAGCATTAAAACCGGGGAGCTGTTTTTT. The chain recombines TRBV7-3 with TRBJ2-2; no reliable D call. V shed 5 bases and J shed 5 bases, with 6 bases lying between them. The germline V gene encodes CDR1 SGHTA and CDR2 FQGTGA. The CDR3 runs 12 residues.

The rearrangement joins TRBV2 to TRBJ2-7, with D perhaps TRBD2 (6 bases). V lost 2 bases to trimming and J lost 0 bases, with 14 bases between them. The length of the CDR3 is 16 residues. CDR1 and CDR2 from the germline V gene are SNHLY and FYNNEI. The CDR3 spells CASSESAGLVSYEQYF. In nucleotides, the CDR3 is TGTGCCAGCAGTGAATCGGCGGGACTGGTCTCCTACGAGCAGTACTTC.

This chain connects TRBV7-2 to TRBJ2-3; D tentatively reads TRBD1 or TRBD2 (5 bases each). The germline V gene encodes CDR1 SGHTA and CDR2 FQGNSA. The CDR3 runs 14 residues. The V gene lost 5 bases and the J gene lost 2 bases, with 11 bases spanning the gap. This CDR3 is CASSPEGFTDTQYF. CDR3 sequence (DNA): TGTGCCAGCAGCCCAGAGGGGTTCACAGATACGCAGTATTTT.

The chain employs TRBV20-1 and TRBJ1-2, with 9 positions matching TRBD1. V lost 6 bases, J lost 6 bases, and 5 bases stayed unmatched. CDR1 and CDR2 from the germline V gene are DFQATT and SNEGSKA (reference sequence). This CDR3 is built from 12 residues. The CDR3 DNA reads TGCAGTGCATGGGACAGGGAGAATGGCTACACCTTC. Amino acids: CSAWDRENGYTF.

The chain combines TRBV20-1 with TRBJ2-7; D possibly corresponds to TRBD1 (5 bases). V gave up 2 bases and J gave up 0 bases, with 14 bases separating them. The germline V gene has CDR1 DFQATT and CDR2 SNEGSKA (reference sequence). The CDR3 spans 15 residues. This chain's CDR3 is CSARWVQDHSYEQYF. The DNA of the CDR3 is TGCAGTGCTAGATGGGTACAGGATCACTCCTACGAGCAGTACTTC.

Of note for this clonotype: A read error may explain this, as a much larger clone is one base away. The genes are TRBV7-9 and TRBJ2-7; D not certain. CDR1 SEHNR and CDR2 FQNEAQ come from the germline V gene (reference sequence). V was clipped by 5 bases and J by 0 bases, with 8 bases between them. The CDR3 covers 13 residues. In DNA form, the CDR3 reads TGTGCCAGCAGCGGCAACATCTCCTACGAGCAGTACTTC. Translation gives CASSGNISYEQYF.

The V call is TRBV9, the J call TRBJ1-2; D is perhaps TRBD1 (5 bases). CDR3 length equals 15 residues. CDR1 is SGDLS, CDR2 YYNGEE, per germline. V lost 0 bases, J lost 2 bases, and 11 bases lay in between. As DNA, the CDR3 is TGTGCCAGCAGCGTAGCTCTGGCAGGGAACTATGGCTACACCTTC. It is translated as CASSVALAGNYGYTF.

J is TRBJ1-1 and V is TRBV4-2; D ambiguous. V was pared by 4 bases and J by 1 base, with 13 bases between. Germline-derived CDR1 and CDR2 are LGHNA and YNFKEQ. The CDR3 runs to 15 residues. CDR3: CASSPWMASNTEAFF. CDR3 DNA: TGTGCCAGCAGCCCCTGGATGGCCTCGAACACTGAAGCTTTCTTT.

This clonotype turned up a few times. The rearrangement uses TRBV7-9 and TRBJ1-3; the match to TRBD1 covers 9 bases. From germline, CDR1 is SEHNR and CDR2 FQNEAQ (reference sequence). The CDR3 runs 14 residues. V lost 4 bases to trimming and J lost 7 bases; unmatched junction nucleotides: 5. CDR3 in amino acids: CASSSPGTGNTIYF. Here the CDR3 DNA reads TGTGCCAGCAGCTCCCCGGGGACAGGGAACACCATATATTTT.

The chain is built from TRBV29-1 and TRBJ1-1, with D perhaps TRBD1 (6 bases). Germline CDR1 reads SQVTM; CDR2 reads ANQGSEA. The length of the CDR3 is 18 residues. The V and J ends lost 6 bases and 3 bases respectively, with 29 bases between them. CDR3 sequence (DNA): TGCAGCGTGGCAGGGGTACGAGTTACGGGTAACAGTGACACTGAAGCTTTCTTT. Its translation is CSVAGVRVTGNSDTEAFF.

In DNA, the CDR3 is TGTGCCAGCAGCTTAGCACAGGACAGGGCATACGAGCAGTACTTC. It translates to CASSLAQDRAYEQYF. The chain joins TRBV7-9 to TRBJ2-7; 8 bases are shared with TRBD1. The junction had 5 bases not matched to a gene; V was cut back by 0 bases and J by 4 bases. The CDR3 spans 15 residues. CDR1 and CDR2 (germline): SEHNR, FQNEAQ (reference sequence).

Here the CDR3 reads CASAMGDLNQPQHF. CDR3 DNA: TGTGCCAGCGCGATGGGGGATTTAAATCAGCCCCAGCATTTT. The V and J genes are TRBV27 and TRBJ1-5, with D possibly TRBD1 on 5 matching bases. CDR1 MNHEY and CDR2 SMNVEV come from the germline V gene (reference sequence). The CDR3 has 14 residues. With 8 bases removed from V and 4 bases from J, the gap between germline ends came to 15 bases.